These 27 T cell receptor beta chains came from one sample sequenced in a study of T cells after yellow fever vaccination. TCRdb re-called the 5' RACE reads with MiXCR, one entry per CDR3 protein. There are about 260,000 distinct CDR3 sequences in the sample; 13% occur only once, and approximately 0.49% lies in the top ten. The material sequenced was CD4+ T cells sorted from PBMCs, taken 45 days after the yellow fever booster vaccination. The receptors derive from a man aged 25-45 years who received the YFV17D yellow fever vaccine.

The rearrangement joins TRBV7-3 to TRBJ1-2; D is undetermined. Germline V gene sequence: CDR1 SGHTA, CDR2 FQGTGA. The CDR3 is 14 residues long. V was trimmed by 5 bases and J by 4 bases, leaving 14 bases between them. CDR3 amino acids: CASSPQGLGYGYTF. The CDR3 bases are TGTGCCAGCAGCCCACAAGGGTTAGGCTATGGCTACACCTTC.

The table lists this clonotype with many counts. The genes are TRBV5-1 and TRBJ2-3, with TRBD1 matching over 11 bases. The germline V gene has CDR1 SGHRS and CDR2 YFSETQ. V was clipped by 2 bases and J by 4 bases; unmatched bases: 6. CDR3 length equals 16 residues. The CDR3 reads CASSFGTGGLADTQYF. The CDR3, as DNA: TGCGCCAGCAGCTTTGGGACAGGGGGATTAGCAGATACGCAGTATTTT.

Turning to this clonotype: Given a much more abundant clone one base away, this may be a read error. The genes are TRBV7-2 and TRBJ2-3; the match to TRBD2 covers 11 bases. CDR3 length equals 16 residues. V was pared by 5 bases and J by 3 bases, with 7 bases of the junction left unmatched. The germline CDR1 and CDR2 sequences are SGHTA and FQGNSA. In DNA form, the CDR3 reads TGTGCCAGCAGCGAACTAGCGGGAGTACGTACAGATACGCAGTATTTT. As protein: CASSELAGVRTDTQYF.

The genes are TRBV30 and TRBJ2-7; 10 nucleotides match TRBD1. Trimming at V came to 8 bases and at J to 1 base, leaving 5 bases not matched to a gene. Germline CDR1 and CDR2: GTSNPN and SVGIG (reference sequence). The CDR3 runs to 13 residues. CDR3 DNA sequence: TGTGCCGCAAGGGGACAGGGGTCCTACGAGCAGTACTTC. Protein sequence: CAARGQGSYEQYF.

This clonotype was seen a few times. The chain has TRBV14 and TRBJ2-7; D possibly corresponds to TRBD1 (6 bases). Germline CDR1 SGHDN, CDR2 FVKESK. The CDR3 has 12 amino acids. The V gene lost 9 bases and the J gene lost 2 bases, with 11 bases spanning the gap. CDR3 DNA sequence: TGTGCCAGGGTCAGGGGAGCCTACGAGCAGTACTTC. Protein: CARVRGAYEQYF.

CDR3 coding DNA: TGCGCCAGCAGCGTGGGACAGGGGGGCTACGAGCAGTACTTC. This codes for CASSVGQGGYEQYF. This chain joins TRBV5-1 and TRBJ2-7, with 11 bases identical to TRBD1. The CDR3 covers 14 residues. Germline CDR1 is SGHRS and CDR2 is YFSETQ. Trimming took 4 bases from V and 3 from J; bases not matched to a gene: 3.

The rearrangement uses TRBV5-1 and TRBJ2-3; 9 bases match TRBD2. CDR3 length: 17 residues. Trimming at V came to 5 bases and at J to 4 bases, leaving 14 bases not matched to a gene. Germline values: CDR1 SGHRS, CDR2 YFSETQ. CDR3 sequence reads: CASSHGSGLASSDTQYF. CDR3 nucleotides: TGCGCCAGCAGTCACGGGTCGGGACTAGCATCATCAGATACGCAGTATTTT.

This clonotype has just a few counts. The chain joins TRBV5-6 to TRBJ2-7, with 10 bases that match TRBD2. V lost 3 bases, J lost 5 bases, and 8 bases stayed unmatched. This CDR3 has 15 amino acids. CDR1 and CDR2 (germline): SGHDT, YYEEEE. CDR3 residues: CASSSYSGRAHEQYF. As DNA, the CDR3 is TGTGCCAGCAGCTCTTACAGCGGGAGGGCCCACGAGCAGTACTTC.

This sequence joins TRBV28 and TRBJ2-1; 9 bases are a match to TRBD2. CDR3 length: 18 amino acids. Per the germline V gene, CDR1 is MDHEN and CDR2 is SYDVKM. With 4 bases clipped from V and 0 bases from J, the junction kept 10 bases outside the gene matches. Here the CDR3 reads CASSSKKGLAISYNEQFF. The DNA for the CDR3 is TGTGCCAGCAGTTCAAAAAAGGGACTAGCAATCTCCTACAATGAGCAGTTCTTC. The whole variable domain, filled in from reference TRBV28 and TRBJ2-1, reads DVKVTQSSRYLVKRTGEKVFLECVQDMDHENMFWYRQDPGLGLRLIYFSYDVKMKEKGDIPEGYSVSREKKERFSLILESASTNQTSMYLCASSSKKGLAISYNEQFFGPGTRLTVL.

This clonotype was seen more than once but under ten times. CDR3 sequence: CASSYLQGHEAFF. CDR3 in DNA: TGTGCCAGCAGTTACTTACAGGGACATGAAGCTTTCTTT. This chain uses TRBV6-2 or TRBV6-3 with TRBJ1-1; D perhaps matches TRBD1 (6 bases). This CDR3 has 13 amino acids. V was pared by 1 base and J by 7 bases, with 10 bases between. Germline V gene lookup returns CDR1 MNHEY and CDR2 SVGEGT.

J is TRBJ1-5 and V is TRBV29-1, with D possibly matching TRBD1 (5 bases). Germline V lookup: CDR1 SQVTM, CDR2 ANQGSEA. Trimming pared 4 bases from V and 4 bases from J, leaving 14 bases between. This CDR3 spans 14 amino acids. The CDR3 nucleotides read TGCAGCGTTGCTTTTGGGGCTCGAAATCAGCCCCAGCATTTT. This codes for CSVAFGARNQPQHF.

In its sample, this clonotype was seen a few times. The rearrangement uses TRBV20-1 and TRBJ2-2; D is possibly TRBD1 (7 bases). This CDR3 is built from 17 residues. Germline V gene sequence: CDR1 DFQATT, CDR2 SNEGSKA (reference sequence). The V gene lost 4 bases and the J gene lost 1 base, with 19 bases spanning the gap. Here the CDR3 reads CSATIRGDPRNTGELFF. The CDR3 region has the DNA TGCAGTGCTACCATCAGGGGGGACCCAAGGAACACCGGGGAGCTGTTTTTT.

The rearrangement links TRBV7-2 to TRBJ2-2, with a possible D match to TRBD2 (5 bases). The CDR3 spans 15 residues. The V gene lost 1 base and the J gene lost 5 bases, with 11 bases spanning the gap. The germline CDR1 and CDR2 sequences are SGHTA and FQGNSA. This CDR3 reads CASSLGASTTGELFF. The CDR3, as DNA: TGTGCCAGCAGCTTAGGGGCTAGCACAACCGGGGAGCTGTTTTTT. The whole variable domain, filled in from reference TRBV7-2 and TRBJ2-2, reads GAGVSQSPSNKVTEKGKDVELRCDPISGHTALYWYRQSLGQGLEFLIYFQGNSAPDKSGLPSDRFSAERTGGSVSTLTIQRTQQEDSAVYLCASSLGASTTGELFFGEGSRLTVL.

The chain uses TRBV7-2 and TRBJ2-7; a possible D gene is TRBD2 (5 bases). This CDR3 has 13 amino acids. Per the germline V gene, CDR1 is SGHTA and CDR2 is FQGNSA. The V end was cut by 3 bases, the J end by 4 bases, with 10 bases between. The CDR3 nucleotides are TGTGCCAGCAGCTTTGGGAGATGGTACGAGCAGTACTTC. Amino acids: CASSFGRWYEQYF.

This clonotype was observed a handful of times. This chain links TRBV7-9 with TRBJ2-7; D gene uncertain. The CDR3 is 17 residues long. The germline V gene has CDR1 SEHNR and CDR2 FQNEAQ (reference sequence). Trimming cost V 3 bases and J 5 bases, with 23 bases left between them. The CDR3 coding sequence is TGTGCCAGCAGCTTTGGAGACCAAAGGGCAATTATCCACGAGCAGTACTTC. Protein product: CASSFGDQRAIIHEQYF.

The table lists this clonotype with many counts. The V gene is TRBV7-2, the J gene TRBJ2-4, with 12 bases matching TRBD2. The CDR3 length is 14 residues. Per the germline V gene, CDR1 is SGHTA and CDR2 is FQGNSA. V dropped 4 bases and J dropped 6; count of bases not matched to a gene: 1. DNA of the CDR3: TGTGCCAGCAGCTGGGGACTAGCGGGAAACATTCAGTACTTC. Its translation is CASSWGLAGNIQYF.

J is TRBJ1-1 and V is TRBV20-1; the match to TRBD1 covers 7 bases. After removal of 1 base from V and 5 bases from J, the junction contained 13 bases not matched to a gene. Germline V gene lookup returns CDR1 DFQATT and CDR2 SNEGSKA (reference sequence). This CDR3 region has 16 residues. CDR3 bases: TGCAGTGCTAGAGGGGCGACAGGGAATGTAGAAACTGAAGCTTTCTTT. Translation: CSARGATGNVETEAFF.

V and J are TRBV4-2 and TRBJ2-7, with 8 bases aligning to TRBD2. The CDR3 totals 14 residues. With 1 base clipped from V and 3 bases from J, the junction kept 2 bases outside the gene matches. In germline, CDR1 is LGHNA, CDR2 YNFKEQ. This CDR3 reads CASSQVSGNYEQYF. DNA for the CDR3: TGTGCCAGCAGCCAAGTTAGCGGGAACTACGAGCAGTACTTC.

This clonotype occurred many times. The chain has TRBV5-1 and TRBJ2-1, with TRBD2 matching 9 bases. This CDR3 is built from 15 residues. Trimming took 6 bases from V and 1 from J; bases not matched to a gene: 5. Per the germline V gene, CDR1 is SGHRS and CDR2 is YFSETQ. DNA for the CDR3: TGCGCCAGCACACTGACTAGCGGTTCCTACAATGAGCAGTTCTTC. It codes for CASTLTSGSYNEQFF.

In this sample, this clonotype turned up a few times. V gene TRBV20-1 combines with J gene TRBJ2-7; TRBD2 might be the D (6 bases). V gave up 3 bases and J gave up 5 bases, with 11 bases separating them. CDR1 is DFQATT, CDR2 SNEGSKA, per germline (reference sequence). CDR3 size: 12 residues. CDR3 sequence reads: CSARQRENEQYF. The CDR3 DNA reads TGCAGTGCTAGGCAACGGGAGAACGAGCAGTACTTC.

Here the CDR3 reads CASSQDIAGGYEQYF. The CDR3 nucleotides read TGTGCCAGCAGCCAAGATATCGCGGGAGGTTACGAGCAGTACTTC. The J gene is TRBJ2-7, the V gene TRBV3-1; TRBD2 matches at 8 bases. This CDR3 contains 15 residues. Germline loops: CDR1 LGHDT, CDR2 YNNKEL (reference sequence). The V gene end was trimmed by 0 bases and the J gene end by 4 bases; junction bases not matched to a gene: 5.

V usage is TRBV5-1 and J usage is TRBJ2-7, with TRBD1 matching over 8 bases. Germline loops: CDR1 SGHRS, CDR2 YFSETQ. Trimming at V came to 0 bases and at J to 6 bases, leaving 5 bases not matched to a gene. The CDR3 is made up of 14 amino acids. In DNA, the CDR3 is TGCGCCAGCAGCTTGGGGACAGGGATCACCGAGCAGTACTTC. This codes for CASSLGTGITEQYF.

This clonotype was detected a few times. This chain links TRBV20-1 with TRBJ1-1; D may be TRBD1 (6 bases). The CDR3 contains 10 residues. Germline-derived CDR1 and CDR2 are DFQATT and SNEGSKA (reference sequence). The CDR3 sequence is CSGGQNEAFF. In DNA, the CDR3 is TGCAGCGGAGGACAGAATGAAGCTTTCTTT.

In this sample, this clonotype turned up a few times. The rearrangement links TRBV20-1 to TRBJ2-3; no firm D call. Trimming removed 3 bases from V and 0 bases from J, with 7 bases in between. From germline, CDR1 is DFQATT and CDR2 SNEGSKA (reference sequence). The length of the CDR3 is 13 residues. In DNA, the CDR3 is TGCAGTGCTAGGGTCCCGAGCACAGATACGCAGTATTTT. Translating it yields CSARVPSTDTQYF.

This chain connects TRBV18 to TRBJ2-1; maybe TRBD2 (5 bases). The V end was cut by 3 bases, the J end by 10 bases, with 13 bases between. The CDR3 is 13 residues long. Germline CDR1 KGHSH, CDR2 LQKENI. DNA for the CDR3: TGTGCCAGCTCACCCTCGCGGGCCTTGGAGCAGTTCTTC. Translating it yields CASSPSRALEQFF.

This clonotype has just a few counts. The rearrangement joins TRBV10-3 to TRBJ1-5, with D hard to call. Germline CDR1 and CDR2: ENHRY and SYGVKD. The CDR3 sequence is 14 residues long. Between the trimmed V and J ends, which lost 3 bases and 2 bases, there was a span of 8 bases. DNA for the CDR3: TGTGCCATCAGTGACGGGCCACGCAATCAGCCCCAGCATTTT. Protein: CAISDGPRNQPQHF.

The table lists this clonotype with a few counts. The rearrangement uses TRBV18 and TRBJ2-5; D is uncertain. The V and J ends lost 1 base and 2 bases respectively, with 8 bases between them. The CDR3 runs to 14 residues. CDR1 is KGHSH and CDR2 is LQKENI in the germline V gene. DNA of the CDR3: TGTGCCAGCTCACCACAGACAAATCAAGAGACCCAGTACTTC. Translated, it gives CASSPQTNQETQYF.